Listed here are 3 T cell receptor beta chains from one sample, sequenced in a study of OX40 agonist ivuxolimab in advanced cancers. Produced via immunoSEQ multiplex PCR; TCRdb's table is partial and in-frame only. The table includes over 85,000 clones, 75% to 95% detected once. Specimen: CD4+ or CD8+ T cells sorted from blood, collected in a trial of the OX40 agonist ivuxolimab. The receptors stem from an adult with an advanced solid tumor such as melanoma, head and neck, liver or kidney cancer.

The rearrangement joins TRBV25-1 to TRBJ2-3, with D tentatively TRBD2 (6 bases). Germline CDR1 is MGHDK and CDR2 is SYGVNS. Trimming pared 4 bases from V and 4 bases from J, leaving 15 bases between. The CDR3 extends over 15 amino acids. The CDR3 spells CASSVPRGGADTQYF. The CDR3 DNA sequence: TGTGCCAGCAGTGTGCCTAGAGGAGGGGCAGATACGCAGTATTTT.

There are a few counts of this clone. The V gene is TRBV7-6, the J gene TRBJ1-5, with TRBD1 as a possible D gene (5 bases). Trimming cost V 1 base and J 4 bases, with 11 bases left between them. The germline V gene has CDR1 SGHVS and CDR2 FNYEAQ. The length of the CDR3 is 15 residues. CDR3 DNA sequence: TGTGCCAGCAGCTTAGGTGGGGCGGGTAATCAGCCCCAGCATTTT. This encodes CASSLGGAGNQPQHF.

The table lists this clone with a few counts. The chain has TRBV7-9 and TRBJ2-7; 7 bases line up with TRBD1. The CDR3 is made up of 12 amino acids. The germline V gene has CDR1 SEHNR and CDR2 FQNEAQ (reference sequence). CDR3 in amino acids: CAGGAGEYEQYF. The CDR3 nucleotides read TGTGCAGGGGGCGCCGGGGAGTACGAGCAGTACTTC.